The next 7 T cell receptor beta chains were all read from a single sample in a study of cytomegalovirus exposure and HLA in healthy donors (dated 2017 in TCRdb). Library generation was performed with the immunoSEQ multiplex PCR assay. The multiplex PCR relied on a mix of 60 forward primers for TCR Vbeta segments and 13 reverse primers for TCR Jbeta segments. TCRdb limited this immuneACCESS table to in-frame rearrangements with V and J called. A share of clones is missing; checked studies link under half to unresolved V genes, and the rest is unexplained. This sample is represented by about 180,000 clones; roughly 82% of them were singletons. More than 1.5% of the sample rests with the top ten. The sample taken for sequencing was PBMCs. Receptors originate from a man aged 35-49 years in good health and CMV-seronegative.

The chain couples TRBV30 to TRBJ2-3, with a tentative D call TRBD1 (6 bases). CDR1 is GTSNPN, CDR2 SVGIG, per germline (reference sequence). The CDR3 runs 15 residues. V was clipped by 2 bases and J by 0 bases, with 12 bases between them. The CDR3 spells CAWSMGASSTDTQYF. CDR3 nucleotide sequence: TGTGCCTGGAGTATGGGGGCCTCTAGCACAGATACGCAGTATTTT.

V and J are TRBV11-1 and TRBJ2-7, with 7 bases matching TRBD1. Germline CDR1 and CDR2: SGHAT and FQDESV (reference sequence). This CDR3 region has 15 residues. The J segment lost 0 bases and the V segment lost 5 bases, leaving 7 bases of the junction unmatched. The CDR3 region has the DNA TGTGCCAGCAGCCCGAGGACAGGCTTCTCCTACGAGCAGTACTTC. It codes for CASSPRTGFSYEQYF.

Remarks on this clone: The same CDR3 arises from other DNA sequences in this sample as well. V is TRBV5-1 and J is TRBJ1-5; D remains ambiguous. The V gene lost 0 bases and the J gene lost 7 bases, with 8 bases spanning the gap. Germline lookup yields CDR1 SGHRS and CDR2 YFSETQ. The CDR3 is made up of 13 amino acids. The CDR3 bases are TGCGCCAGCAGCTTGGTTTCCGGGCAGCCCCAGCATTTT. This codes for CASSLVSGQPQHF.

This chain links TRBV12-2 with TRBJ2-3; no check of the table's D call, TRBD2, against the DNA was made. TRBV12-2 is termed a pseudogene. This CDR3 spans 18 amino acids. CDR3 in DNA: TGTGCAAGTCGCCAGTCACGTCCGCGGGAGGGCAGCACAGATACGCAGTATTTT. It encodes CASRQSRPREGSTDTQYF.

Only one count was recorded for this clone. The chain carries TRBV11-2 and TRBJ1-1; TRBD1 is a possible D gene (5 bases). Germline V gene data show CDR1 as SGHAT and CDR2 as FQNNGV. The V and J ends lost 5 bases and 1 base respectively, with 8 bases between them. The CDR3 is 13 residues long. CDR3 in DNA: TGTGCCAGCAGCCTCGGGGGGAACACTGAAGCTTTCTTT. Amino acid sequence: CASSLGGNTEAFF.

The chain couples TRBV6-6 to TRBJ1-1, with D tentatively TRBD1 (5 bases). This CDR3 is 14 amino acids long. Germline lookup yields CDR1 MNHNY and CDR2 SVGAGI (reference sequence). V was shortened by 1 base and J by 2 bases, with 8 bases between the two germline ends. The CDR3 here is CASSYWTLNTEAFF. The CDR3 DNA reads TGTGCCAGCAGTTACTGGACACTCAACACTGAAGCTTTCTTT.

This clone was counted a few times. V is TRBV2 and J is TRBJ2-7; 15 bases fit TRBD2. The CDR3 consists of 18 residues. CDR1 and CDR2 from the germline V gene are SNHLY and FYNNEI. Trimming removed 7 bases from V and 4 bases from J; junction bases left unmatched: 14. The CDR3, as DNA: TGTGCCAGCACTAAAACTCGGACTAGCGGGAGGGAGGGATACGAGCAGTACTTC. Translated, it gives CASTKTRTSGREGYEQYF.